This T cell receptor (beta chain) originates from a study of regulatory T cells in long-lasting Graves disease. Findings and limits, study-wide: With persistent disease, TRBV28, TRBJ1-2 and TRBJ2-5 were the favored segments.

In its sample, this clonotype was seen a few times. What it binds is not known. Building of the TCR beta libraries involved iRepertoire HTBI primers and Arm-PCR of CDR3 regions. Via MiXCR, TCRdb re-called the multiplex PCR reads, giving one row per CDR3 protein. The sample holds 440,000 or so distinct CDR3 sequences; more than 13% are singletons and the top ten take approximately 16%. CDR1 is SGHNT, CDR2 YENEEA, per germline. This CDR3 spans 14 amino acids. Trimming removed 5 bases at V and 8 bases at J, with 15 bases between. Time point described: newly diagnosed GD, antithyroid drugs for less than 3 months. PBMCs provided the RNA from which the TCR library was made. This same sample was also part of a study on T cells in Graves' hyperthyroidism and ophthalmopathy. That source adds: Initially, a first-round RT-PCR of the TCR CDR3 employed the HTBI primer set.

The clonotype was recovered from a woman under 40 with Graves disease. The specimen comprised peripheral blood mononuclear cells (PBMCs), sampled at new diagnosis, from a patient treated with antithyroid drugs. The V gene is TRBV11-3, the J gene TRBJ1-4, with D perhaps matching TRBD1 (6 bases). The CDR3 is CASSTGTIGEKLFF. The CDR3 DNA follows: TGTGCCAGCAGCACAGGGACGATCGGCGAAAAACTGTTTTTT.